This T cell receptor (beta chain) stems from a study of neurological immune-mediated disorders. Time point defined: longitudinal time-point 2. TCRdb used MiXCR to reprocess the 5' RACE reads, holding one entry per CDR3 protein. The sample contains 70,000 to 95,000 distinct CDR3 sequences, roughly 13% of which appear only once. This CDR3 contains 13 residues. Germline lookup yields CDR1 DFQATT and CDR2 SNEGSKA (reference sequence). Unmatched junction bases numbered 5, after V lost 6 bases and J lost 3 bases. The specimen was PBMCs. The clonotype originates from a female donor with HTLV-1-associated myelopathy (HAM/TSP). This rearrangement joins TRBV20-1 to TRBJ2-7; 10 bases align to TRBD2. The CDR3 nucleotides are TGCAGTGCAAGGACTAGCGGATACTACGAGCAGTACTTC. Residues: CSARTSGYYEQYF.